These 6 T cell receptor beta chains were sequenced from one sample in a study of molecular identifiers for immune sequencing clone quantification. MiXCR, applied by TCRdb to the PCR reads, yields one record per CDR3 protein. The profile shows some 650,000 distinct CDR3 sequences, 15% to 20% of them singletons. Sample: naive CD8+ T cells from blood, with Jurkat cell RNA spiked in. Documented subset: FACS-sorted CD8+CD4-CCR7+CD45RA+ naive T cells. The receptors were sampled from a human donor in good health. Some libraries in this study had Jurkat cell RNA spiked in.

This clonotype was seen ten or more times. This chain joins TRBV11-2 and TRBJ2-5; D unclear. The V end was cut by 5 bases, the J end by 2 bases, with 12 bases between. This CDR3 contains 14 residues. The germline V gene has CDR1 SGHAT and CDR2 FQNNGV. Here the CDR3 reads CASSLISLQETQYF. The CDR3 region has the DNA TGTGCCAGCAGCCTAATCAGCCTTCAAGAGACCCAGTACTTC.

This clonotype was recorded at least ten times. V gene TRBV12-3 or TRBV12-4 combines with J gene TRBJ1-6; 7 nucleotides line up with TRBD1. V shed 8 bases, J shed 9 bases, and the junction held 4 bases outside the gene matches. The CDR3 spans 12 residues. This CDR3 is CASSPGGSPLHF. In DNA form, the CDR3 reads TGTGCCAGCTCCCCAGGGGGTTCACCCCTCCACTTT.

This clonotype was recorded many times. The chain links TRBV20-1 to TRBJ1-1; tentative D call: TRBD1 (6 bases). The V end lost 0 bases, the J end lost 8 bases, and 13 bases lay between the germline ends. Germline assignment: CDR1 DFQATT and CDR2 SNEGSKA (reference sequence). This CDR3 has 13 residues. CDR3 DNA sequence: TGCAGTGCTAGAGACGGGGGGGCAGGGGAAGCTTTCTTT. Translation gives CSARDGGAGEAFF.

This clonotype was counted many times. CDR3 residues: CASSSRTGLTDTQYF. In nucleotides, the CDR3 is TGTGCCAGCAGTTCCCGGACAGGACTCACAGATACGCAGTATTTT. The V call is TRBV27, the J call TRBJ2-3, with TRBD1 identical over 7 bases. The V and J ends lost 4 bases and 2 bases, in that order; junction bases with no gene match: 6. Germline V lookup: CDR1 MNHEY, CDR2 SMNVEV (reference sequence). The CDR3 is 15 residues long.

In its sample, this clonotype was seen many times. This rearrangement joins TRBV7-9 to TRBJ2-3; the D is unclear. Per germline, CDR1 SEHNR and CDR2 FQNEAQ (reference sequence). The V end lost 4 bases, the J end lost 5 bases, and 10 bases lay between the germline ends. The length of the CDR3 is 13 residues. Written as DNA, the CDR3 is TGTGCCAGCAGCTCCAAGACTCTAGATACGCAGTATTTT. Protein sequence: CASSSKTLDTQYF.

This clonotype was detected a few times. The chain has TRBV6-6 and TRBJ2-7; TRBD1 might be the D (5 bases). Germline V gene data show CDR1 as MNHNY and CDR2 as SVGAGI (reference sequence). The germline V and J ends were trimmed by 3 bases and 3 bases, with 9 bases remaining between them. The length of the CDR3 is 13 residues. Here the CDR3 reads CASSYWTHYEQYF. DNA of the CDR3: TGTGCCAGCAGTTATTGGACACACTACGAGCAGTACTTC.